The 28 T cell receptor beta chains given below trace back to one sample, sequenced in a study of cytomegalovirus exposure and HLA in healthy donors. Primers included in the PCR were 60 Vbeta and 13 Jbeta primers. Using immunoSEQ multiplex PCR, the repertoire was profiled, and TCRdb retains in-frame clones only, with some absent. The data show about 93,000 clones, about 81% seen once. The sequencing input was PBMCs. All receptors come from a woman in her thirties or forties in good health and CMV-seronegative.

This clone has a single count. The chain has TRBV7-2 and TRBJ2-5; 8 bases align to TRBD2. The CDR3 is made up of 15 amino acids. Germline CDR1 and CDR2: SGHTA and FQGNSA. Trimming removed 5 bases from V and 5 bases from J; junction bases left unmatched: 10. CDR3 sequence: CASSIRAGAGETQYF. The CDR3 DNA reads as TGTGCCAGCAGCATCCGAGCGGGAGCGGGCGAGACCCAGTACTTC.

This clone was observed a single time. CDR3 bases: TGTGCCAGCAGCTTAGAGACAGGGGTTACCTACGAGCAGTACTTC. Translation gives CASSLETGVTYEQYF. The chain carries TRBV7-8 and TRBJ2-7; 8 bases are a match to TRBD1. This CDR3 is 15 amino acids long. Germline V gene lookup returns CDR1 SGHVS and CDR2 FQNEAQ. Trimming took 1 base from V and 2 from J; bases not matched to a gene: 4.

This clone showed up just once. Compared with germline, one end of the junction differs, possibly owing to a read error. The chain is built from TRBV5-1 and TRBJ2-6, with TRBD1 matching 7 bases. Germline V gene lookup returns CDR1 SGHRS and CDR2 YFSETQ. The CDR3 is 20 amino acids. The CDR3 nucleotides read TGCGCCGGCAGCTTGTCGGGTAACAGGGGCTTAAGCTCTGGGGCCAACGTCCTGACTTTC. Residues: CAGSLSGNRGLSSGANVLTF.

The J gene is TRBJ2-1, the V gene TRBV11-2; D is possibly TRBD1 (7 bases). Germline assignment: CDR1 SGHAT and CDR2 FQNNGV. CDR3 length equals 14 residues. Deletions cut 2 bases from V and 9 bases from J, with 14 bases between. CDR3 in amino acids: CASSLNPQGGEQFF. The DNA of the CDR3 is TGTGCCAGCAGCTTAAACCCGCAGGGGGGTGAGCAGTTCTTC.

For the CDR3, the DNA is TGCAGCGTTAAGACGCCGGGACTCAACACCGGGGAGCTGTTTTTT. It is translated as CSVKTPGLNTGELFF. The rearrangement joins TRBV29-1 to TRBJ2-2, with D maybe TRBD2 (6 bases). Germline values: CDR1 SQVTM, CDR2 ANQGSEA. Trimming took 5 bases from V and 2 from J, leaving 15 bases between them. The CDR3 sequence is 15 residues long.

Comment on this clone: This specimen includes other DNA sequences encoding the same CDR3. DNA of the CDR3: TGTGCCAGCAGGACTAGCGGGAGTTCTTACGAGCAGTACTTC. Its translation: CASRTSGSSYEQYF. The rearrangement joins TRBV25-1 to TRBJ2-7; 12 nucleotides line up with TRBD2. With 6 bases clipped from V and 4 bases from J, the junction kept 4 bases outside the gene matches. The CDR3 runs to 14 residues. Germline CDR1 reads MGHDK; CDR2 reads SYGVNS.

This chain links TRBV15 with TRBJ1-2, with D possibly TRBD1 on 5 matching bases. Germline values: CDR1 LNHNV, CDR2 YYDKDF (reference sequence). The CDR3 spans 13 residues. V was shortened by 0 bases and J by 13 bases, with 15 bases between the two germline ends. In nucleotides, the CDR3 is TGTGCCACCAGCAGAGAGCAGGGATGTCTCGCCACCTTC. Protein: CATSREQGCLATF.

The count of this clone is one. The chain combines TRBV6-1 with TRBJ2-5, with 7 bases matching TRBD1. CDR3 length equals 13 residues. CDR1 is MNHNS, CDR2 SASEGT, per germline. The trim removed 1 base at V and 4 bases at J, leaving 0 bases unmatched. CDR3: CASSEDRGETQYF. CDR3 bases: TGTGCCAGCAGTGAAGACAGGGGAGAGACCCAGTACTTC.

The J gene is TRBJ1-3, the V gene TRBV5-4, with 7 bases that match TRBD1. J gave up 2 bases and V 5 bases, and 4 bases lay outside the gene matches. Germline V gene sequence: CDR1 SGHNT, CDR2 YYREEE (reference sequence). This CDR3 comprises 14 residues. The CDR3 here is CASSPRGPGNTIYF. The CDR3 DNA reads as TGTGCCAGCAGTCCTAGGGGGCCTGGAAACACCATATATTTT.

This clone was picked up a small number of times. In DNA, the CDR3 is TGTGCCAGCAGCTTAGTTGGGACAGGGGAGCGAGAGACCCAGTACTTC. Encoded protein: CASSLVGTGERETQYF. This chain connects TRBV7-9 to TRBJ2-5; 10 bases align to TRBD1. The CDR3 consists of 16 residues. V was clipped by 1 base and J by 4 bases; unmatched bases: 6. The germline V gene encodes CDR1 SEHNR and CDR2 FQNEAQ (reference sequence).

The chain employs TRBV5-4 and TRBJ1-1, with D hard to call. This CDR3 has 14 residues. Germline CDR1 reads SGHNT; CDR2 reads YYREEE (reference sequence). V was pared by 1 base and J by 2 bases, with 9 bases between. CDR3 sequence reads: CASSLPGVNTEAFF. The CDR3 nucleotides read TGTGCCAGCAGCTTGCCCGGGGTCAACACTGAAGCTTTCTTT.

The chain links TRBV28 to TRBJ2-5, with 7 bases lining up with TRBD2. Per germline, CDR1 MDHEN and CDR2 SYDVKM. CDR3 size: 14 residues. After removal of 6 bases from V and 1 base from J, the junction contained 5 bases not matched to a gene. The DNA of the CDR3 is TGTGCCAGCAGAGCCGGGACTACCCAAGAGACCCAGTACTTC. Its protein is CASRAGTTQETQYF.

The rearrangement links TRBV28 to TRBJ1-2; D is unresolved. This CDR3 is 14 amino acids long. V shed 3 bases and J shed 6 bases, with 14 bases lying between them. Per the germline V gene, CDR1 is MDHEN and CDR2 is SYDVKM. The CDR3 sequence: CASSFYQDFHGYTF. CDR3 coding DNA: TGTGCCAGCAGTTTCTACCAGGACTTCCATGGCTACACCTTC.

The J gene is TRBJ2-1, the V gene TRBV5-1; 14 bases are shared with TRBD2. V lost 5 bases, J lost 8 bases, and 0 bases stayed unmatched. Germline loops: CDR1 SGHRS, CDR2 YFSETQ. CDR3 size: 13 residues. The chain's CDR3 is CASRGLAGDEQFF. The CDR3 DNA sequence: TGCGCCAGCAGGGGACTAGCGGGAGATGAGCAGTTCTTC.

CDR3 in amino acids: CASSLEQGQWTGELFF. CDR3 DNA: TGTGCCAGCAGCTTGGAGCAGGGACAGTGGACCGGGGAGCTGTTTTTT. V and J are TRBV5-6 and TRBJ2-2, with 7 nucleotides matching TRBD1. V shed 0 bases, J shed 5 bases, and the junction held 7 bases outside the gene matches. The CDR3 length is 16 residues. Germline V gene sequence: CDR1 SGHDT, CDR2 YYEEEE.

The gene calls are TRBV7-2 and TRBJ2-5; 10 positions match TRBD2. The CDR3 is 14 amino acids. Trimming took 7 bases from V and 2 from J; bases not matched to a gene: 4. The germline gives CDR1 SGHTA, CDR2 FQGNSA. The CDR3, as DNA: TGTGCCAGCAAAGAACTAGCGGGGCAAGAGACCCAGTACTTC. Translating it yields CASKELAGQETQYF.

This chain uses TRBV6-5 with TRBJ2-6; D unclear. The length of the CDR3 is 14 residues. Trimming took 5 bases from V and 0 from J, leaving 5 bases between them. The germline gives CDR1 MNHEY, CDR2 SVGAGI. This CDR3 is CASSKLSGANVLTF. CDR3 sequence (DNA): TGTGCCAGCAGTAAACTCTCTGGGGCCAACGTCCTGACTTTC.

This sequence joins TRBV7-2 and TRBJ2-5; a weak D match, TRBD1 (6 bases). The V gene lost 5 bases and the J gene lost 3 bases, with 10 bases spanning the gap. Germline V CDR1 and CDR2: SGHTA, FQGNSA. This CDR3 is built from 13 residues. For the CDR3, the DNA is TGTGCCAGCAGCACGGACAGAAAAGAGACCCAGTACTTC. Its protein product is CASSTDRKETQYF.

The chain uses TRBV5-6 and TRBJ1-1; D is unresolved. Per germline, CDR1 SGHDT and CDR2 YYEEEE. The V gene lost 0 bases and the J gene lost 2 bases, with 8 bases spanning the gap. This CDR3 comprises 14 residues. The CDR3: CASSLGGFNTEAFF. CDR3 sequence (DNA): TGTGCCAGCAGCTTGGGAGGGTTTAACACTGAAGCTTTCTTT.

This clone appeared a few times. The chain employs TRBV6-5 and TRBJ2-6; D possibly corresponds to TRBD1 (6 bases). This CDR3 comprises 14 residues. Germline lookup yields CDR1 MNHEY and CDR2 SVGAGI. Deletions cut 8 bases from V and 4 bases from J, with 12 bases between. The chain's CDR3 is CASRQGPGANVLTF. The CDR3 region has the DNA TGTGCCAGCCGGCAGGGGCCCGGGGCCAACGTCCTGACTTTC.

The rearrangement joins TRBV19 to TRBJ2-5; 9 bases agree with TRBD1. CDR3 length equals 15 residues. J gave up 6 bases and V 3 bases, and 8 bases lay outside the gene matches. The germline V gene encodes CDR1 LNHDA and CDR2 SQIVND (reference sequence). The CDR3 bases are TGTGCCAGTAGTATCGGAGCGGGACAGGGAAAGACCCAGTACTTC. Protein sequence: CASSIGAGQGKTQYF.

The V gene is TRBV14, the J gene TRBJ2-3, with 10 bases fitting TRBD2. Germline V lookup: CDR1 SGHDN, CDR2 FVKESK. The CDR3 covers 15 residues. Trimming took 4 bases from V and 2 from J; bases not matched to a gene: 3. This CDR3 reads CASSRSGRATDTQYF. CDR3 DNA sequence: TGTGCCAGCAGCCGCAGCGGGAGGGCCACAGATACGCAGTATTTT.

In this sample, this clone turned up a few times. This chain links TRBV7-8 with TRBJ2-7, with a weak D call TRBD2 (6 bases). CDR1 and CDR2 from the germline V gene are SGHVS and FQNEAQ. The V gene lost 5 bases and the J gene lost 6 bases, with 23 bases spanning the gap. The CDR3 extends over 16 amino acids. The CDR3 bases are TGTGCCAGCAGCCCGCCCGGCGCCCCGCGGGATCGCGAGCAGTACTTC. Protein: CASSPPGAPRDREQYF.

The CDR3 DNA follows: TGTGCCAGCAGCTTAGCCCAGGGGACTAGTACTGATACGCAGTATTTT. Its translation is CASSLAQGTSTDTQYF. The chain carries TRBV7-6 and TRBJ2-3, with TRBD2 matching over 8 bases. The V gene end was trimmed by 0 bases and the J gene end by 6 bases; junction bases not matched to a gene: 8. CDR1 is SGHVS and CDR2 is FNYEAQ in the germline V gene. The CDR3 length is 16 residues.

The chain couples TRBV9 to TRBJ2-1, with 8 nucleotides matching TRBD2. Germline values: CDR1 SGDLS, CDR2 YYNGEE. This CDR3 is built from 20 residues. The V gene end was trimmed by 0 bases and the J gene end by 0 bases; junction bases not matched to a gene: 14. CDR3 amino acids: CASSVAGSLAGNSSYNEQFF. CDR3 coding DNA: TGTGCCAGCAGCGTAGCGGGGTCCCTAGCGGGTAATAGCTCCTACAATGAGCAGTTCTTC.

The V and J genes are TRBV19 and TRBJ1-2; D uncertain. Germline V gene sequence: CDR1 LNHDA, CDR2 SQIVND (reference sequence). Trimming cost V 2 bases and J 5 bases, with 15 bases left between them. The CDR3 covers 15 residues. CDR3 sequence: CASSIQVLSGYGYTF. The DNA of the CDR3 is TGTGCCAGTAGTATACAGGTTCTATCGGGGTATGGCTACACCTTC.

The chain links TRBV2 to TRBJ2-2, with D possibly matching TRBD1 (6 bases). Trimming shortened V by 2 bases and J by 8 bases, and 9 bases separated the two germline ends. The CDR3 sequence is 13 residues long. From germline, CDR1 is SNHLY and CDR2 FYNNEI. CDR3 bases: TGTGCCAGCAGTGAAACAGGGTGGGGGGAGCTGTTTTTT. It translates to CASSETGWGELFF.

The J gene is TRBJ1-1, the V gene TRBV5-4, with 7 bases identical to TRBD1. The CDR3 loop spans 13 amino acids. The ends lost 0 bases at V and 10 bases at J; junction bases unmatched: 6. The germline CDR1 and CDR2 sequences are SGHNT and YYREEE (reference sequence). CDR3 amino acids: CASSLEGAGGAFF. CDR3 DNA sequence: TGTGCCAGCAGCTTGGAGGGGGCGGGTGGAGCTTTCTTT.